This TCR beta chain was retrieved from a study of shared clonotypes between healthy human individuals. TCRdb keeps only in-frame clones here, not all; method: immunoSEQ multiplex PCR. The sample shows some 350,000 clones, around 74% of them seen only once. This clone showed up just a few times. Its specificity is not known. With 6 bases removed from V and 0 bases from J, the gap between germline ends came to 10 bases. Looked up from germline, CDR1 is SGHNT and CDR2 is YYREEE (reference sequence). The CDR3 runs to 14 residues. Study-wide points: Across a handful of donors, naive CD4 shared around 5.3%, naive CD8 around 3.8%, memory CD4 approximately 2.5%, memory CD8 0.4% to 0.5%.

CD4+ cells were split into CD45RA+ naive and CD45RA-negative memory subsets. The sequence was obtained from a man aged 30 to 45 in good health. This sequence joins TRBV5-4 and TRBJ2-1; possible D gene TRBD1, 6 bases. The specimen sequenced was memory CD4+ T cells sorted from blood. Subset given: CD45RA-negative fraction. CDR3 in amino acids: CASTRQDSYNEQFF. In DNA, the CDR3 is TGTGCCAGCACACGACAGGACTCCTACAATGAGCAGTTCTTC.